This TCR beta chain was recovered during a study of technical replicates of blood from a few donors. The V end was cut by 5 bases, the J end by 0 bases, with 10 bases between. Germline assignment: CDR1 SNHLY and CDR2 FYNNEI. This CDR3 comprises 14 residues. Some clones are missing from TCRdb's copy, which holds only in-frame ones; the method was immunoSEQ multiplex PCR. The sample carries roughly 100,000 clones, about 95% recorded once. The specimen was T cells isolated from PBMCs. The chain couples TRBV2 to TRBJ1-1; D ambiguous. The sequence derives from a human donor in good health. CDR3 nucleotide sequence: TGTGCCAGCAGTCCTAGAATCTTGAACACTGAAGCTTTCTTT. Translation gives CASSPRILNTEAFF.